The rows below give T cell receptor beta chains drawn from one sample of a study of T cell repertoires in cytomegalovirus infection. Their antigens remain unidentified. MiXCR was run by TCRdb on the reads, yielding one entry per CDR3 protein. The profile shows 700,000 to 900,000 distinct CDR3 sequences, 29% of them singletons. The material sequenced was cultured CD8+ T cells from PBMCs, taken from culture after CMV antigen stimulation. The receptors stem from a human donor in good health (CMV status not recorded). Some clones in this sample may be carry-over from other donors' samples. Each CDR3 is given with its conserved first and last residue.

J,V,CDR3
TRBJ2-1,TRBV29-1,CSALKNNEQFF
TRBJ1-2,TRBV27,CASSRQGAEGYTF
TRBJ1-2,TRBV7-9,CASSSEDRGHGYTF
TRBJ2-7,TRBV7-9,CASSYRTTGPLYEQYF
TRBJ2-3,TRBV24-1,CATSDFTEAEAQYF
TRBJ2-2,TRBV25-1,CASSEFPTGNTGELFF
TRBJ2-1,TRBV7-6,CASRQGSYTGTAYNEQFF
TRBJ2-7,TRBV13,CASSLAGSFYEQYF
TRBJ1-2,TRBV28,CASSLGTVFNYGYTF
TRBJ2-7,TRBV4-3,CASSQEAGALSYEQYF
TRBJ2-1,TRBV7-9,CASSHPLADEQFF
TRBJ2-6,TRBV24-1,CATKGAGANVLTF
TRBJ1-2,TRBV4-1,CASSQDRLGYTF
TRBJ2-1,TRBV7-6,CASSPGRPYEQFF
TRBJ2-5,TRBV7-9,CASSLDRGETQYF
TRBJ1-6,TRBV27,CASSIGNWGGDDSPLHF
TRBJ1-2,TRBV7-2,CASSPRRDRGDYGYTF
TRBJ2-1,TRBV4-1,CASSQDLIRIYNEQFF
TRBJ2-1,TRBV7-2,CASSFAERGSYNEQFF
TRBJ1-3,TRBV12-3/TRBV12-4,CASSPLLVSGNTIYF
TRBJ2-2,TRBV12-3/TRBV12-4,CASTPGRYNTGELFF
TRBJ1-1,TRBV10-2,CASRDRVAMNTEAFF
TRBJ1-1,TRBV6-6,CASTQSEAFF
TRBJ1-2,TRBV7-7,CASSFLGGDGYTF
TRBJ2-7,TRBV12-3/TRBV12-4,CASRQGFYEQYF
TRBJ1-2,TRBV27,CASSPGTVNYGYTF
TRBJ2-3,TRBV7-9,CASSPKGGPSTDTQYF
TRBJ1-2,TRBV28,CASSLFGQYGYTF
TRBJ1-2,TRBV7-3,CASSFGGGLHYGYTF
TRBJ2-7,TRBV2,CASSDGPRVLYEQYF
TRBJ2-5,TRBV20-1,CSARTVKETQYF
TRBJ2-2,TRBV5-4,CASFRTGGNPGELFF
TRBJ1-1,TRBV27,CASSALTGTAFF
TRBJ1-2,TRBV9,CASSVRTGAGSSGYTF
TRBJ2-3,TRBV7-3,CASSARDRHTDTQYF